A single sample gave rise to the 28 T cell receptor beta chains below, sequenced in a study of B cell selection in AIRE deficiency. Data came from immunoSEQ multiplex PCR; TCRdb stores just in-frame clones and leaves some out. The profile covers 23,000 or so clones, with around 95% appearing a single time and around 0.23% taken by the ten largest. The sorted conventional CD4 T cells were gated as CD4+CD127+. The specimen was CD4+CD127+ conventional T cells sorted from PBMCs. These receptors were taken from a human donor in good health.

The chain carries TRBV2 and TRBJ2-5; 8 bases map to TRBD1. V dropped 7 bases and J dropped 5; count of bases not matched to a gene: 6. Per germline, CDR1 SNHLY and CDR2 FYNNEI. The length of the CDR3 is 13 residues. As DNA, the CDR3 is TGTGCCAGCACCCCGGACAGGGTTGAGACCCAGTACTTC. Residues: CASTPDRVETQYF.

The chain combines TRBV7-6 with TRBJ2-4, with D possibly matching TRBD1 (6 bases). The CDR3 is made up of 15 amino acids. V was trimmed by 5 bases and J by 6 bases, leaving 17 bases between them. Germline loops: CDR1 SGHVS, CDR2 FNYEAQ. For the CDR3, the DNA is TGTGCCAGCAGCGGCCTACAGGGAGTCTCAAACATTCAGTACTTC. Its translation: CASSGLQGVSNIQYF.

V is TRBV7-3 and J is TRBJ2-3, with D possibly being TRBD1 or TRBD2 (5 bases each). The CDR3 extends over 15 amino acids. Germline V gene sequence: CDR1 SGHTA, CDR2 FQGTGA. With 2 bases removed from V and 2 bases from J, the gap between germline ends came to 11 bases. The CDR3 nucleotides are TGTGCCAGCAGCTTAGGGGGATTGAACACAGATACGCAGTATTTT. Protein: CASSLGGLNTDTQYF.

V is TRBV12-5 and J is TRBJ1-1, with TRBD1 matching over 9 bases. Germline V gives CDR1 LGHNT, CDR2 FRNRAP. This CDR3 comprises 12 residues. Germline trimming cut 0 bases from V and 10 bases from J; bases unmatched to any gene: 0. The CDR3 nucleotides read TGTGCTAGTGGTTTGGTGACAGGGGGAGCTTTCTTT. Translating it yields CASGLVTGGAFF.

Here the CDR3 DNA reads TGCGCCAGCAGCTTGGTTGGAGGACACGAGACCCAGTACTTC. It codes for CASSLVGGHETQYF. J is TRBJ2-5 and V is TRBV5-1; perhaps D is TRBD1 or TRBD2 (5 bases each). V lost 0 bases to trimming and J lost 5 bases, with 11 bases between them. The CDR3 is made up of 14 amino acids. Germline loops: CDR1 SGHRS, CDR2 YFSETQ.

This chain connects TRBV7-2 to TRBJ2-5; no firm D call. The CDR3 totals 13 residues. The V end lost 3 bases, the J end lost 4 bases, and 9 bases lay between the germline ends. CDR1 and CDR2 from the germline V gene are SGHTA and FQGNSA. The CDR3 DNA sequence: TGTGCCAGCAGCTTTCAGGAGAGAGAGACCCAGTACTTC. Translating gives CASSFQERETQYF. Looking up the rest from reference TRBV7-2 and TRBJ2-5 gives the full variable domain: GAGVSQSPSNKVTEKGKDVELRCDPISGHTALYWYRQSLGQGLEFLIYFQGNSAPDKSGLPSDRFSAERTGGSVSTLTIQRTQQEDSAVYLCASSFQERETQYFGPGTRLLVL.

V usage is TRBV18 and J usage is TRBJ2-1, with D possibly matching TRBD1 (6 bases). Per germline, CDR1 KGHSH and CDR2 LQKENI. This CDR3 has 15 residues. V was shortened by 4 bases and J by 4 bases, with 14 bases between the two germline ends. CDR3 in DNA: TGTGCCAGCTCACAAATACAGGGTGGGTACAATGAGCAGTTCTTC. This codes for CASSQIQGGYNEQFF.

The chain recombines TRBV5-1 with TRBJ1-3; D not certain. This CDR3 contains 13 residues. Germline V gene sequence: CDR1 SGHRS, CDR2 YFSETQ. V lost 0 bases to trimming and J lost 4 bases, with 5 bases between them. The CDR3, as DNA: TGCGCCAGCAGCTTGGAGGGCGGAAACACCATATATTTT. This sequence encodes CASSLEGGNTIYF.

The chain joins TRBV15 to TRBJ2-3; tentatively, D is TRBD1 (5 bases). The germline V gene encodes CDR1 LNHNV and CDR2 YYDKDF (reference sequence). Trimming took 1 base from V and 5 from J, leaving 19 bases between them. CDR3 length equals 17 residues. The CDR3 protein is CATSRGIRARVVDTQYF. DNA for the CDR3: TGTGCCACCAGCAGAGGAATACGAGCCAGGGTGGTAGATACGCAGTATTTT.

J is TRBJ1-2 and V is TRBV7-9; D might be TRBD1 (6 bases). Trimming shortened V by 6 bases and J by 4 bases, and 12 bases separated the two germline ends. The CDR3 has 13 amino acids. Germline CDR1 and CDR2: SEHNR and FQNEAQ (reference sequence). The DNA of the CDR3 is TGTGCCAGCAGGCCCACAGGGTTCTATGGCTACACCTTC. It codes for CASRPTGFYGYTF.

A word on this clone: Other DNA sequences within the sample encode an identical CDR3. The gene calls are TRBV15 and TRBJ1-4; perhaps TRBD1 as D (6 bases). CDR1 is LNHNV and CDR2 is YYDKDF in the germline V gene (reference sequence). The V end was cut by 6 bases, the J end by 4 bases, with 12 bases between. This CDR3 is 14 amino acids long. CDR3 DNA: TGTGCCACCAGACCGGGACACAGTAATGAAAAACTGTTTTTT. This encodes CATRPGHSNEKLFF.

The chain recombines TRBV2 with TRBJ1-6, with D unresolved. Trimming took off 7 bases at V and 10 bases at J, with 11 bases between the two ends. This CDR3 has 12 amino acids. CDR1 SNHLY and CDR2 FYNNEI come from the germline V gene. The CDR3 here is CASKWYDSPLHF. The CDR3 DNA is TGTGCCAGCAAATGGTACGACTCACCCCTCCACTTT. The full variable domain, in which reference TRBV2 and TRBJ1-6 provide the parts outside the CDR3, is EPEVTQTPSHQVTQMGQEVILRCVPISNHLYFYWYRQILGQKVEFLVSFYNNEISEKSEIFDDQFSVERPDGSNFTLKIRSTKLEDSAMYFCASKWYDSPLHFGNGTRLTVT.

CDR3 nucleotide sequence: TGTGCCAGCAGCCGACTAGCGGGGGAAGAGACCCAGTACTTC. Protein product: CASSRLAGEETQYF. The chain recombines TRBV11-2 with TRBJ2-5; 12 bases are shared with TRBD2. The CDR3 contains 14 residues. CDR1 SGHAT and CDR2 FQNNGV come from the germline V gene. The V segment lost 5 bases and the J segment 3 bases; nucleotides outside the gene matches: 1.

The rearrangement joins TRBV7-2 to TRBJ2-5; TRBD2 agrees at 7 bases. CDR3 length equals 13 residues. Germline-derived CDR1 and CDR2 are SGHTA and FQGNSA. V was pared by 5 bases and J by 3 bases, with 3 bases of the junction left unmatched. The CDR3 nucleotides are TGTGCCAGCAGCCGGGGGGATAAAGAGACCCAGTACTTC. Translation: CASSRGDKETQYF. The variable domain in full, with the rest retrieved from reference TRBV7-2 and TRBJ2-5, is GAGVSQSPSNKVTEKGKDVELRCDPISGHTALYWYRQSLGQGLEFLIYFQGNSAPDKSGLPSDRFSAERTGGSVSTLTIQRTQQEDSAVYLCASSRGDKETQYFGPGTRLLVL.

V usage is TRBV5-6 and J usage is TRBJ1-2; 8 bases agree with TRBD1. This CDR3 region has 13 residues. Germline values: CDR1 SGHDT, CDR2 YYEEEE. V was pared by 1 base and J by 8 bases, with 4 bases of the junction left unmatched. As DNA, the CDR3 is TGTGCCAGCAGCTTGCAGGGGGCGCGGGGCTACACCTTC. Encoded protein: CASSLQGARGYTF.

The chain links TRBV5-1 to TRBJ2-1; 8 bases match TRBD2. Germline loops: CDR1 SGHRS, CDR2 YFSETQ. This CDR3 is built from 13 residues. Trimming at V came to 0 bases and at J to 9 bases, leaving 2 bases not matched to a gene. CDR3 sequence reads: CASSLGTSGEQFF. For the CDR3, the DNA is TGCGCCAGCAGCTTGGGTACTAGCGGTGAGCAGTTCTTC.

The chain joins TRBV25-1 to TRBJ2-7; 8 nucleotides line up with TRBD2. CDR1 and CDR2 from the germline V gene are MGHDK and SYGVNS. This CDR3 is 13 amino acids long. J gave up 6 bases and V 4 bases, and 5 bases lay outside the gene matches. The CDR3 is CASSAYLAGEQYF. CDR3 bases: TGTGCCAGCAGTGCATACCTAGCGGGCGAGCAGTACTTC.

The CDR3 is CASSVIFRDHYNEQFF. CDR3 in DNA: TGTGCCAGTAGTGTAATCTTTAGGGACCACTACAATGAGCAGTTCTTC. This sequence joins TRBV19 and TRBJ2-1; the D gene could be TRBD1 or TRBD2 (5 bases each). Germline V CDR1 and CDR2: LNHDA, SQIVND (reference sequence). The CDR3 loop spans 16 amino acids. V was pared by 5 bases and J by 3 bases, with 17 bases between.

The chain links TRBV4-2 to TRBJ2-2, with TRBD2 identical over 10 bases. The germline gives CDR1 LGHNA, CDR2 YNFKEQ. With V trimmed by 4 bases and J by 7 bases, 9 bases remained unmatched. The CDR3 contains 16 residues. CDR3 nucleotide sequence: TGTGCCAGCAGCCCGCTCGGAGCGGGGGGGGACGGGGAGCTGTTTTTT. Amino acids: CASSPLGAGGDGELFF.

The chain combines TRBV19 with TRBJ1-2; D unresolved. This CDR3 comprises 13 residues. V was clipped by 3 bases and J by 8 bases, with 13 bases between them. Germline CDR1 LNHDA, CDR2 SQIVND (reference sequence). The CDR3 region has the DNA TGTGCCAGTAGTATCCAAGGACCCGGGGGCTACACCTTC. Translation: CASSIQGPGGYTF.

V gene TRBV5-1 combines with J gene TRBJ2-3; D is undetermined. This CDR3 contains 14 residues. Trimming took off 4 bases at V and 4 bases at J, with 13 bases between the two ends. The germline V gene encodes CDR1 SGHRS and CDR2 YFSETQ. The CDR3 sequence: CASSPQGQSDTQYF. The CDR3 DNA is TGCGCCAGCAGCCCCCAAGGCCAGTCAGATACGCAGTATTTT.

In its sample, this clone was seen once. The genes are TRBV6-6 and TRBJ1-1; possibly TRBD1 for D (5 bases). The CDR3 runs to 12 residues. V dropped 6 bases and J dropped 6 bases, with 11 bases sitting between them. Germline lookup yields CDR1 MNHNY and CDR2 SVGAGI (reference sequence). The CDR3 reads CASRSGSSEAFF. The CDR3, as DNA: TGTGCCAGCAGATCAGGGTCTTCTGAAGCTTTCTTT.

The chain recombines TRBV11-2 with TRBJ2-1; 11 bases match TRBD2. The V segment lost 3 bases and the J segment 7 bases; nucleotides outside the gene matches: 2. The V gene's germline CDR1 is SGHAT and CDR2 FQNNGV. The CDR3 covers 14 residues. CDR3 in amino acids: CASSLGLAENEQFF. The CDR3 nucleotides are TGTGCCAGCAGCTTGGGACTAGCGGAAAATGAGCAGTTCTTC.

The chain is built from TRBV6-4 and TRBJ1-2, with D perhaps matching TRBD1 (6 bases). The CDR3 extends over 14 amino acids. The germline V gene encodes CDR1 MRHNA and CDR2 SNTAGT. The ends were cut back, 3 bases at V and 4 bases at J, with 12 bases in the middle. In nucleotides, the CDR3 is TGTGCCAGCAGTGAACAACAGGGTGTCTATGGCTACACCTTC. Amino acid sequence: CASSEQQGVYGYTF.

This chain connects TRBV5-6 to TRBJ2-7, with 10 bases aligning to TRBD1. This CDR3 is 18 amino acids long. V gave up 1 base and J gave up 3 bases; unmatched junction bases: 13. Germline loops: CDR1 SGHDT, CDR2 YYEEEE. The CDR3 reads CASSLFPGQGPSYYEQYF. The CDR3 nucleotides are TGTGCCAGCAGCTTGTTCCCGGGACAGGGGCCCTCATACTACGAGCAGTACTTC.

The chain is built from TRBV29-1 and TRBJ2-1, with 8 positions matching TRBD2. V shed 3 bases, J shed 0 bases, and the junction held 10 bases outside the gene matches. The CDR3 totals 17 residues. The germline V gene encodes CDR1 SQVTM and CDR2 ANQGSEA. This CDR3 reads CSVDQPSGQSSYNEQFF. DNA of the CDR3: TGCAGCGTTGATCAACCTAGCGGGCAGAGCTCCTACAATGAGCAGTTCTTC.

In DNA form, the CDR3 reads TGTGCCAGCAGCTTGGAATTCGGGGACCCTAATTCACCCCTCCACTTT. It translates to CASSLEFGDPNSPLHF. The chain joins TRBV5-4 to TRBJ1-6; TRBD1 is a possible D gene (5 bases). The CDR3 length is 16 residues. Trimming took 0 bases from V and 6 from J, leaving 13 bases between them. Germline CDR1 reads SGHNT; CDR2 reads YYREEE (reference sequence).

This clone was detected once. Written as DNA, the CDR3 is TGTGCCAGCATGCGAGACAGGAACACTGAAGCTTTCTTT. It encodes CASMRDRNTEAFF. V usage is TRBV2 and J usage is TRBJ1-1; possible D gene TRBD1, 5 bases. Germline V gene lookup returns CDR1 SNHLY and CDR2 FYNNEI. This CDR3 comprises 13 residues. V gave up 7 bases and J gave up 1 base, with 10 bases separating them.